This T cell receptor (beta chain) was profiled in a study of shared clonotypes between healthy human individuals. Measured with immunoSEQ multiplex PCR; TCRdb has only the in-frame clones, and not every one. The sample lists millions of clones, over 85% seen once, with 0.1% to 0.15% in the top ten. There are 17 residues in the CDR3. Trimming removed 1 base from V and 5 bases from J, with 18 bases in between. The germline V gene encodes CDR1 LGHNA and CDR2 YNFKEQ. Notes on the study in general: Among a handful of donors, approximately 5% of naive CD4 clonotypes were found in common. A generally larger estimated richness was seen in naive subsets than in memory subsets.

Comment on this clone: Its antigen is unidentified.

The split of CD4+ cells yielded CD45RA+ naive and CD45RA-negative memory subsets. Sequences were obtained from naive CD4+ T cells sorted from blood. Subset in this sample: CD45RA+ positively selected. This chain connects TRBV4-2 to TRBJ1-5; D may be TRBD1 (6 bases). This TCR came from a man aged 18 to 30 in good health. The CDR3 DNA is TGTGCCAGCAGCCAAGGGGAAAGGGGGAAAAAGGATCAGCCCCAGCATTTT. Protein: CASSQGERGKKDQPQHF.